This T cell receptor (beta chain) was retrieved from a study of OX40 agonist ivuxolimab in advanced cancers. Study-level information: Ivuxolimab, an antibody acting as an agonist of OX40 (CD134), was used to treat patients. Regarding the study as a whole: At 0.1 to 3.0 mg/kg and by week 6, CD4+ and CD8+ T cells in the blood had expanded clonally.

This clone turned up a few times. Its antigen remains unidentified. V shed 3 bases and J shed 0 bases, with 9 bases lying between them. The CDR3 has 14 residues. Germline assignment: CDR1 GTSNPN and CDR2 SVGIG (reference sequence). Exclusion of a patient followed from autoimmune disease history or systemic immunosuppression. Some clones are missing from TCRdb's copy, which holds only in-frame ones; the method was immunoSEQ multiplex PCR. The profile covers around 80,000 clones, with roughly 80% appearing a single time and roughly 2.5% taken by the ten largest. The source was CD4+ or CD8+ T cells sorted from blood, collected in a trial of the OX40 agonist ivuxolimab. The TCR originated in an adult with an advanced solid tumor such as melanoma, head and neck, liver or kidney cancer. The J gene is TRBJ1-3, the V gene TRBV30, with D possibly matching TRBD1 (5 bases). The CDR3 DNA reads as TGTGCCTGGAGGGGGGGGAACTCTGGAAACACCATATATTTT. Its protein product is CAWRGGNSGNTIYF.